The 21 T cell receptor beta chains presented below share a single source sample, sequenced in a study of T cell clonotyping in hematopoietic cell transplantation. Time point given: recipient sample about 28 days before transplant, after cytoreduction. This table comes from immunoSEQ multiplex PCR, and its TCRdb copy is limited to in-frame clones, with some not included. Found here are tens of thousands of clones, approximately 80% of them singletons; the top ten hold about 5.4%. Sequenced here: peripheral blood mononuclear cells, sampled before stem cell transplant. These receptor sequences come from a man between 60 and 75 years old with myelodysplastic syndrome. Some clones in this sample may be carry-over from other donors' samples.

The chain combines TRBV27 with TRBJ1-6; D gene uncertain. Germline V gene data show CDR1 as MNHEY and CDR2 as SMNVEV (reference sequence). V lost 7 bases, J lost 0 bases, and 10 bases lay in between. CDR3 length: 15 amino acids. The CDR3 bases are TGTGCCAGCAAGGAGGGAAGCTCCTATAATTCACCCCTCCACTTT. Protein sequence: CASKEGSSYNSPLHF.

The gene calls are TRBV28 and TRBJ1-2; D is undetermined. Deletions cut 0 bases from V and 7 bases from J, with 9 bases between. The length of the CDR3 is 13 residues. Germline V CDR1 and CDR2: MDHEN, SYDVKM. The CDR3: CASSLWALPGYTF. CDR3 nucleotide sequence: TGTGCCAGCAGTTTATGGGCCCTGCCTGGCTACACCTTC.

This clone was counted once. The rearrangement links TRBV5-1 to TRBJ2-7; 9 bases align to TRBD2. Germline V gives CDR1 SGHRS, CDR2 YFSETQ. J was trimmed by 2 bases and V by 4 bases; bases with no gene match: 7. The CDR3 runs to 15 residues. For the CDR3, the DNA is TGCGCCAGCAGCGAATTAGCGGGGGAGGCCTACGAGCAGTACTTC. This translates into CASSELAGEAYEQYF.

The chain combines TRBV6-4 with TRBJ1-1; D possibly corresponds to TRBD1 (5 bases). This CDR3 spans 15 amino acids. CDR1 is MRHNA and CDR2 is SNTAGT in the germline V gene. V was cut by 6 bases and J by 0 bases, with 14 bases left in between. DNA for the CDR3: TGTGCCAGCAGGAGAGGGGATTCCTTGAACACTGAAGCTTTCTTT. It specifies CASRRGDSLNTEAFF.

CDR3 sequence reads: CASSLGGNEQFF. The CDR3 coding sequence is TGTGCCAGCAGTTTAGGGGGCAATGAGCAGTTCTTC. The J gene is TRBJ2-1, the V gene TRBV6-6; tentative D call: TRBD1 (6 bases). The CDR3 extends over 12 amino acids. The germline CDR1 and CDR2 sequences are MNHNY and SVGAGI (reference sequence). Trimming removed 4 bases at V and 6 bases at J, with 7 bases between.

The CDR3 reads CASSDKSGMWKLFF. As DNA, the CDR3 is TGTGCCAGCAGTGACAAATCAGGGATGTGGAAACTGTTTTTT. The chain recombines TRBV25-1 with TRBJ1-4; a weak D match, TRBD1 (5 bases). The V and J ends lost 3 bases and 11 bases respectively, with 16 bases between them. There are 14 residues in the CDR3. The germline CDR1 and CDR2 sequences are MGHDK and SYGVNS.

This chain connects TRBV15 to TRBJ1-4, with 8 nucleotides matching TRBD1. The CDR3 spans 15 residues. Trimming took 3 bases from V and 5 from J; bases not matched to a gene: 5. Germline V gene sequence: CDR1 LNHNV, CDR2 YYDKDF (reference sequence). The CDR3 sequence: CATSRVGQENEKLFF. The DNA for the CDR3 is TGTGCCACCAGCAGGGTGGGACAGGAGAATGAAAAACTGTTTTTT.

The chain joins TRBV30 to TRBJ1-3, with TRBD1 matching 9 bases. Germline values: CDR1 GTSNPN, CDR2 SVGIG (reference sequence). The CDR3 length is 14 residues. V was pared by 5 bases and J by 4 bases, with 6 bases of the junction left unmatched. CDR3 amino acids: CAWEAGTGGNTIYF. Written as DNA, the CDR3 is TGTGCCTGGGAAGCCGGGACAGGGGGAAACACCATATATTTT.

V usage is TRBV28 and J usage is TRBJ1-5; 8 nucleotides line up with TRBD1. Germline V CDR1 and CDR2: MDHEN, SYDVKM. The ends lost 4 bases at V and 0 bases at J; junction bases unmatched: 5. This CDR3 has 16 residues. The CDR3 DNA reads as TGTGCCAGCAGTTCGACAGGGGATCATAGCAATCAGCCCCAGCATTTT. Translating it yields CASSSTGDHSNQPQHF.

The chain links TRBV28 to TRBJ2-7, with 11 bases lining up with TRBD1. Germline V gene data show CDR1 as MDHEN and CDR2 as SYDVKM. The V gene end was trimmed by 5 bases and the J gene end by 3 bases; junction bases not matched to a gene: 6. The length of the CDR3 is 15 residues. The CDR3 region is CASSPTGTGGYEQYF. CDR3 sequence (DNA): TGTGCCAGCAGTCCCACCGGGACAGGGGGCTACGAGCAGTACTTC.

This chain connects TRBV7-2 to TRBJ1-1; TRBD1 matches at 8 bases. The CDR3 has 13 residues. With 2 bases clipped from V and 6 bases from J, the junction kept 2 bases outside the gene matches. Germline CDR1 reads SGHTA; CDR2 reads FQGNSA. The CDR3 bases are TGTGCCAGCAGCTTACAGGGGGCGTCTGAAGCTTTCTTT. Its translation is CASSLQGASEAFF. The full variable domain, rest sourced from reference TRBV7-2 and TRBJ1-1, is GAGVSQSPSNKVTEKGKDVELRCDPISGHTALYWYRQSLGQGLEFLIYFQGNSAPDKSGLPSDRFSAERTGGSVSTLTIQRTQQEDSAVYLCASSLQGASEAFFGQGTRLTVV.

The chain joins TRBV18 to TRBJ1-2; the D gene is possibly TRBD1 (6 bases). The V end was cut by 6 bases, the J end by 2 bases, with 10 bases between. Germline V gene lookup returns CDR1 KGHSH and CDR2 LQKENI. This CDR3 spans 13 amino acids. CDR3 bases: TGTGCCAGCTCTCCAACAGGGAACTATGGCTACACCTTC. Encoded protein: CASSPTGNYGYTF.

This clone was counted a few times. This chain uses TRBV7-9 with TRBJ1-1; the D is unclear. This CDR3 region has 15 residues. V was trimmed by 5 bases and J by 1 base, leaving 14 bases between them. The germline CDR1 and CDR2 sequences are SEHNR and FQNEAQ (reference sequence). The CDR3 DNA reads as TGTGCCAGCAGCCGACTTAGTTTGGGGAACACTGAAGCTTTCTTT. Translating gives CASSRLSLGNTEAFF.

The chain uses TRBV5-7 and TRBJ1-1; possibly TRBD1 for D (6 bases). TRBV5-7 counts as an open reading frame of uncertain function. This CDR3 has 15 residues. The V and J ends lost 1 base and 11 bases respectively, with 21 bases between them. CDR3 region: CASSLRTAGIFAAFF. CDR3 in DNA: TGTGCCAGCAGCTTGAGGACAGCAGGGATCTTTGCCGCTTTCTTT.

The chain employs TRBV30 and TRBJ1-2; D unresolved. Deletions cut 3 bases from V and 4 bases from J, with 12 bases between. Germline V gene sequence: CDR1 GTSNPN, CDR2 SVGIG (reference sequence). The CDR3 is 13 residues long. The CDR3, as DNA: TGTGCCTGGAGCCCCGGAGTTTTCTATGGCTACACCTTC. This codes for CAWSPGVFYGYTF.

The chain joins TRBV19 to TRBJ2-5; tentatively, D is TRBD1 (6 bases). The germline CDR1 and CDR2 sequences are LNHDA and SQIVND (reference sequence). The CDR3 totals 13 residues. V was trimmed by 3 bases and J by 1 base, leaving 6 bases between them. The CDR3 region is CASSMTGQETQYF. Here the CDR3 DNA reads TGTGCCAGTAGTATGACAGGCCAAGAGACCCAGTACTTC.

The V gene is TRBV14, the J gene TRBJ1-2; 9 nucleotides agree with TRBD1. The junction had 3 bases not matched to a gene; V was cut back by 1 base and J by 3 bases. Germline values: CDR1 SGHDN, CDR2 FVKESK. The CDR3 contains 15 residues. CDR3 coding DNA: TGTGCCAGCAGCCAAGGGACAGGGGCCTACTATGGCTACACCTTC. It yields the protein CASSQGTGAYYGYTF.

The chain has TRBV5-6 and TRBJ2-2, with D perhaps matching TRBD2 (5 bases). Germline loops: CDR1 SGHDT, CDR2 YYEEEE. V lost 2 bases to trimming and J lost 9 bases, with 11 bases between them. CDR3 length: 13 amino acids. This CDR3 is CASSLITGRELFF. The DNA for the CDR3 is TGTGCCAGCAGCTTAATTACGGGGAGGGAGCTGTTTTTT.

The chain has TRBV4-2 and TRBJ2-5; a weak D match, TRBD1 (6 bases). This CDR3 is built from 15 residues. The germline V gene encodes CDR1 LGHNA and CDR2 YNFKEQ. Trimming shortened V by 0 bases and J by 3 bases, and 11 bases separated the two germline ends. The CDR3 here is CASSQDRNREETQYF. CDR3 coding DNA: TGTGCCAGCAGCCAAGATCGGAACAGGGAAGAGACCCAGTACTTC.

The chain couples TRBV11-2 to TRBJ2-1; TRBD2 matches 7 bases. Germline CDR1 reads SGHAT; CDR2 reads FQNNGV. This CDR3 spans 13 amino acids. Germline trimming cut 5 bases from V and 7 bases from J; bases unmatched to any gene: 5. In DNA form, the CDR3 reads TGTGCCAGCAGCCCCCGGGGGGAAAATGAGCAGTTCTTC. As protein: CASSPRGENEQFF.

The chain carries TRBV4-3 and TRBJ1-4; D is ambiguous. From germline, CDR1 is LGHNA and CDR2 YSLEER. CDR3 length: 16 amino acids. With 1 base removed from V and 8 bases from J, the gap between germline ends came to 17 bases. The chain's CDR3 is CASSQGVPDAREKLFF. The DNA of the CDR3 is TGCGCCAGCAGCCAAGGAGTACCTGACGCTCGGGAAAAACTGTTTTTT.